What follows are 27 T cell receptor beta chains derived from one specimen sequenced in a study of T cell changes during pregnancy in multiple sclerosis. Assay: immunoSEQ multiplex PCR; the TCRdb copy retains only in-frame clones and omits some. The sample yields roughly 29,000 clones, approximately 94% seen once. The starting material was CD4+ T cells from peripheral blood mononuclear cells, obtained after pregnancy. Receptors were obtained from a female donor with multiple sclerosis, enrolled in a pregnancy study.

This clone came up once. The chain joins TRBV4-3 to TRBJ2-3, with D perhaps matching TRBD1 (6 bases). V lost 3 bases and J lost 5, with 15 bases in between. From germline, CDR1 is LGHNA and CDR2 YSLEER. The CDR3 loop spans 15 amino acids. CDR3: CASSQAGQQVDTQYF. The CDR3 nucleotides are TGCGCCAGCAGCCAGGCCGGACAGCAAGTAGATACGCAGTATTTT.

This chain connects TRBV7-2 to TRBJ2-1; 9 bases line up with TRBD2. The length of the CDR3 is 19 residues. V lost 6 bases, J lost 4 bases, and 19 bases stayed unmatched. CDR1 and CDR2 from the germline V gene are SGHTA and FQGNSA. The CDR3 DNA reads as TGTGCCAGCAGTCACCAGGGGCAGGCGGGAGGGCCGATGTACAATGAGCAGTTCTTC. Translating it yields CASSHQGQAGGPMYNEQFF.

The chain has TRBV19 and TRBJ2-2; 7 bases are a match to TRBD1. Germline loops: CDR1 LNHDA, CDR2 SQIVND (reference sequence). This CDR3 is 14 amino acids long. Unmatched junction bases numbered 3, after V lost 1 base and J lost 7 bases. For the CDR3, the DNA is TGTGCCAGTAGTATAGCCAGGGGGAGCGGGGAGCTGTTTTTT. Translating it yields CASSIARGSGELFF.

The CDR3 is CASSPGQTREQPQHF. Written as DNA, the CDR3 is TGTGCCAGCTCACCAGGACAGACTCGGGAACAGCCCCAGCATTTT. The chain carries TRBV18 and TRBJ1-5; D may be TRBD1 (6 bases). Germline CDR1 and CDR2: KGHSH and LQKENI. Trimming took 2 bases from V and 7 from J, leaving 15 bases between them. The CDR3 spans 15 residues.

The J gene is TRBJ2-1, the V gene TRBV4-2, with a tentative D call TRBD1 (6 bases). This CDR3 comprises 13 residues. The V end lost 3 bases, the J end lost 7 bases, and 10 bases lay between the germline ends. From germline, CDR1 is LGHNA and CDR2 YNFKEQ. CDR3: CASSHLQGNEQFF. CDR3 sequence (DNA): TGTGCCAGCAGCCATCTACAGGGTAATGAGCAGTTCTTC.

The V call is TRBV7-9, the J call TRBJ1-1; D may be TRBD1 (5 bases). The CDR3 length is 13 residues. The germline CDR1 and CDR2 sequences are SEHNR and FQNEAQ (reference sequence). V was trimmed by 6 bases and J by 5 bases, leaving 13 bases between them. This chain's CDR3 is CASSFKEGTEAFF. In nucleotides, the CDR3 is TGTGCCAGCAGTTTCAAGGAGGGGACTGAAGCTTTCTTT.

The chain combines TRBV2 with TRBJ1-2; 11 nucleotides agree with TRBD1. The CDR3 is made up of 14 amino acids. Germline V gene lookup returns CDR1 SNHLY and CDR2 FYNNEI. Trimming took 6 bases from V and 6 from J; bases not matched to a gene: 6. The CDR3 protein is CASRLSDRGHGYTF. CDR3 coding DNA: TGTGCCAGCAGACTCTCGGACAGGGGGCATGGCTACACCTTC.

This chain uses TRBV5-6 with TRBJ1-2; possible D gene TRBD1, 6 bases. The CDR3 is 16 amino acids. The germline V gene encodes CDR1 SGHDT and CDR2 YYEEEE. The V end lost 4 bases, the J end lost 6 bases, and 22 bases lay between the germline ends. The CDR3 nucleotides read TGTGCCAGCAGCCACGGCGGGGGGGCGCCCGGGGATGGCTACACCTTC. It encodes CASSHGGGAPGDGYTF.

The chain is built from TRBV25-1 and TRBJ1-3; tentative D call: TRBD1 (5 bases). Germline V gene data show CDR1 as MGHDK and CDR2 as SYGVNS. V was shortened by 2 bases and J by 5 bases, with 10 bases between the two germline ends. This CDR3 comprises 14 residues. CDR3 sequence reads: CASSETGQRNTIYF. CDR3 nucleotide sequence: TGTGCCAGCAGTGAAACAGGACAAAGAAACACCATATATTTT.

The genes are TRBV28 and TRBJ1-5; D not certain. The CDR3 totals 14 residues. Germline CDR1 MDHEN, CDR2 SYDVKM. CDR3: CAVVAHGGNQPQHF. As DNA, the CDR3 is TGTGCGGTAGTCGCCCATGGTGGCAATCAGCCCCAGCATTTT.

V usage is TRBV7-9 and J usage is TRBJ2-7; TRBD1 matches 8 bases. The germline V gene encodes CDR1 SEHNR and CDR2 FQNEAQ (reference sequence). V was clipped by 5 bases and J by 5 bases; unmatched bases: 8. CDR3 length: 14 amino acids. CDR3 protein: CASSRRQGLHEQYF. In nucleotides, the CDR3 is TGTGCCAGCAGCCGCCGACAGGGGCTGCACGAGCAGTACTTC.

The chain is built from TRBV4-2 and TRBJ1-1; D unclear. This CDR3 spans 14 amino acids. The germline gives CDR1 LGHNA, CDR2 YNFKEQ. Trimming pared 1 base from V and 6 bases from J, leaving 12 bases between. The CDR3, as DNA: TGTGCCAGCAGCCAAGGGCCCGGGAGGTCTGAAGCTTTCTTT. This gives the protein CASSQGPGRSEAFF.

The rearrangement joins TRBV5-1 to TRBJ1-3; unclear D gene. V lost 2 bases and J lost 4, with 13 bases in between. In germline, CDR1 is SGHRS, CDR2 YFSETQ. This CDR3 comprises 15 residues. DNA of the CDR3: TGCGCCAGCAGCTTCGGTAGCTCTACAGGAAACACCATATATTTT. Translation: CASSFGSSTGNTIYF.

J is TRBJ2-7 and V is TRBV30; weak D call: TRBD2 (5 bases). The germline V gene encodes CDR1 GTSNPN and CDR2 SVGIG (reference sequence). The CDR3 has 12 amino acids. The V end lost 1 base, the J end lost 4 bases, and 8 bases lay between the germline ends. The CDR3 here is CAWSASGYEQYF. Here the CDR3 DNA reads TGTGCCTGGAGTGCCAGCGGATACGAGCAGTACTTC.

The chain combines TRBV28 with TRBJ2-7, with 8 bases matching TRBD1. Trimming cost V 6 bases and J 3 bases; bases outside gene matches: 7. The CDR3 contains 14 residues. Germline V gives CDR1 MDHEN, CDR2 SYDVKM. In nucleotides, the CDR3 is TGTGCCAGCAGGGATGGACAGGGAGTCTACGAGCAGTACTTC. Protein product: CASRDGQGVYEQYF.

CDR3 in amino acids: CAWSANTQYF. The CDR3 DNA reads TGTGCCTGGAGTGCAAATACGCAGTATTTT. This sequence joins TRBV30 and TRBJ2-3; no clear D. The CDR3 loop spans 10 amino acids. Trimming removed 1 base from V and 7 bases from J, with 3 bases in between. Germline CDR1 reads GTSNPN; CDR2 reads SVGIG (reference sequence).

This clone appeared once. CDR3 protein: CAWTGGWGEKLFF. DNA for the CDR3: TGTGCCTGGACAGGGGGTTGGGGGGAAAAACTGTTTTTT. The V and J genes are TRBV30 and TRBJ1-4; 7 bases are shared with TRBD1. The length of the CDR3 is 13 residues. In germline, CDR1 is GTSNPN, CDR2 SVGIG (reference sequence). Unmatched junction bases numbered 7, after V lost 4 bases and J lost 8 bases. The entire variable domain, with the rest obtained from reference TRBV30 and TRBJ1-4, is as follows: SQTIHQWPATLVQPVGSPLSLECTVEGTSNPNLYWYRQAAGRGLQLLFYSVGIGQISSEVPQNLSASRPQDRQFILSSKKLLLSDSGFYLCAWTGGWGEKLFFGSGTQLSVL.

This clone was counted between two and nine times. The CDR3 spells CASSPLRTSGGAESGELFF. Written as DNA, the CDR3 is TGTGCCAGCAGCCCCCTACGGACTAGCGGGGGGGCCGAGAGCGGGGAGCTGTTTTTT. This chain uses TRBV4-2 with TRBJ2-2; the match to TRBD2 covers 15 bases. Trimming at V came to 4 bases and at J to 7 bases, leaving 13 bases not matched to a gene. Germline CDR1 reads LGHNA; CDR2 reads YNFKEQ. This CDR3 comprises 19 residues.

This chain connects TRBV19 to TRBJ1-2; tentative D call: TRBD1 (6 bases). This CDR3 is built from 15 residues. Germline assignment: CDR1 LNHDA and CDR2 SQIVND (reference sequence). The germline V and J ends were trimmed by 7 bases and 4 bases, with 19 bases remaining between them. In DNA form, the CDR3 reads TGTGCCAGTAACCCCTCACAGGGACATGGCTATGGCTACACCTTC. Protein product: CASNPSQGHGYGYTF.

V and J are TRBV7-2 and TRBJ2-3; 10 nucleotides agree with TRBD2. CDR1 SGHTA and CDR2 FQGNSA come from the germline V gene. The CDR3 covers 14 residues. Losses at the gene ends were 5 bases for V and 3 bases for J; bases not matched to a gene: 2. The DNA for the CDR3 is TGTGCCAGCAGCCCGGGACTAGCGACAGATACGCAGTATTTT. Translating it yields CASSPGLATDTQYF.

The rearrangement links TRBV7-2 to TRBJ2-7; 7 bases are shared with TRBD2. CDR1 and CDR2 (germline): SGHTA, FQGNSA. There are 12 residues in the CDR3. With V trimmed by 5 bases and J by 6 bases, 4 bases remained unmatched. The CDR3 DNA sequence: TGTGCCAGCAGCGGGACTAACATCGAGCAGTACTTC. Its translation is CASSGTNIEQYF.

The gene calls are TRBV11-2 and TRBJ2-7; D may be TRBD2 (6 bases). V lost 7 bases, J lost 2 bases, and 15 bases lay in between. Germline CDR1 reads SGHAT; CDR2 reads FQNNGV. CDR3 length: 14 amino acids. The CDR3: CASNPTWGAYEQYF. For the CDR3, the DNA is TGTGCCAGCAACCCCACGTGGGGGGCCTACGAGCAGTACTTC. The variable domain in full, completed from reference TRBV11-2 and TRBJ2-7, reads EAGVAQSPRYKIIEKRQSVAFWCNPISGHATLYWYQQILGQGPKLLIQFQNNGVVDDSQLPKDRFSAERLKGVDSTLKIQPAKLEDSAVYLCASNPTWGAYEQYFGPGTRLTVT.

In DNA, the CDR3 is TGTGCCTGGGGACAGGGGGATAATTCACCCCTCCACTTT. It encodes CAWGQGDNSPLHF. This chain links TRBV30 with TRBJ1-6; 10 nucleotides match TRBD1. Germline trimming cut 5 bases from V and 5 bases from J; bases unmatched to any gene: 0. The CDR3 sequence is 13 residues long. The germline CDR1 and CDR2 sequences are GTSNPN and SVGIG (reference sequence).

V is TRBV2 and J is TRBJ1-5; D might be TRBD1 (6 bases). CDR3 length: 14 residues. Germline V gives CDR1 SNHLY, CDR2 FYNNEI. Trimming left V 6 bases short and J 0 bases short, with 9 bases between. The CDR3, as DNA: TGTGCCAGCAGACAGGGCTATAGCAATCAGCCCCAGCATTTT. Protein product: CASRQGYSNQPQHF.

J is TRBJ1-6 and V is TRBV10-3, with D possibly being TRBD1 (6 bases). V was pared by 10 bases and J by 7 bases, with 17 bases between. CDR3 length: 14 amino acids. Germline V CDR1 and CDR2: ENHRY, SYGVKD. The CDR3 protein is CATTPDRLNSPLHF. The CDR3 nucleotides are TGTGCCACGACCCCCGACAGGCTGAATTCACCCCTCCACTTT.

This clone was seen just once. This sequence joins TRBV19 and TRBJ1-1; D remains ambiguous. The CDR3 covers 14 residues. Trimming removed 0 bases from V and 1 base from J, with 6 bases in between. CDR1 is LNHDA and CDR2 is SQIVND in the germline V gene (reference sequence). DNA for the CDR3: TGTGCCAGTAGTATAGAAAGACAGAACACTGAAGCTTTCTTT. It encodes CASSIERQNTEAFF.

The genes are TRBV6-1 and TRBJ2-7, with 11 bases lining up with TRBD2. Trimming took 6 bases from V and 2 from J; bases not matched to a gene: 6. Germline assignment: CDR1 MNHNS and CDR2 SASEGT. The CDR3 spans 15 residues. CDR3 protein: CASRRGTSGTYEQYF. The CDR3 DNA follows: TGTGCCAGCAGGCGAGGGACTAGCGGCACCTACGAGCAGTACTTC.